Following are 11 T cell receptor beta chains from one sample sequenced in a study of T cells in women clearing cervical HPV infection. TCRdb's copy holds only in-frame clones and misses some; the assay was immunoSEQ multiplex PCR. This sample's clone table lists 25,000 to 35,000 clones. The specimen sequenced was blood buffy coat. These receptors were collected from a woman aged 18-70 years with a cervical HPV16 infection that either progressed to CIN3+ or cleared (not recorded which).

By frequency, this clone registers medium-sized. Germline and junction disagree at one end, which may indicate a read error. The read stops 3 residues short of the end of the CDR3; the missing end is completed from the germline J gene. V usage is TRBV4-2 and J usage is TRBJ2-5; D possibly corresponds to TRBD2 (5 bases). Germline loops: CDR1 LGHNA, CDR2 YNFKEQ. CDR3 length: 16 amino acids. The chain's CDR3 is CASSQDRALRGETQYF. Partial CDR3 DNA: TGCGCCAGCAGCCAAGATAGGGCTCTACGGGGAGAGACC.

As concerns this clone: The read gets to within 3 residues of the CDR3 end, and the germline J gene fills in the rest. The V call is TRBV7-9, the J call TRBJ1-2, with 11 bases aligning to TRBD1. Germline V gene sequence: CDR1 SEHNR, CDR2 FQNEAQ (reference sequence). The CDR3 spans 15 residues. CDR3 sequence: CASSLSGQGDGDYTF. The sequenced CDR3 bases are TGTGCCAGCAGCCTATCGGGACAGGGGGATGGTGAC.

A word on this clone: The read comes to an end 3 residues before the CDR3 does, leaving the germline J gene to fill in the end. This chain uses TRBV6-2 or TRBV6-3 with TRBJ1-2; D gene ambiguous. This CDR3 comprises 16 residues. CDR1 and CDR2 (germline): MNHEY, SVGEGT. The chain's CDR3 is CASAALVLFSYNDYTF. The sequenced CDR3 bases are TGTGCCAGCGCAGCACTAGTTTTATTTTCCTACAATGAC.

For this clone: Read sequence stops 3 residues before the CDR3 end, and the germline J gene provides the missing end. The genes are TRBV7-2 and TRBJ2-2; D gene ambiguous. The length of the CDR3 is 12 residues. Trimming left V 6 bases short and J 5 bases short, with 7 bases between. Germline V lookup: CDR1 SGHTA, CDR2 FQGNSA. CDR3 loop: CASSFRTGELFF. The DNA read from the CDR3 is TGTGCCAGCAGTTTCAGGACCGGGGAG. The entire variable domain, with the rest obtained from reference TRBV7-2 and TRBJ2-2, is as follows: GAGVSQSPSNKVTEKGKDVELRCDPISGHTALYWYRQSLGQGLEFLIYFQGNSAPDKSGLPSDRFSAERTGGSVSTLTIQRTQQEDSAVYLCASSFRTGELFFGEGSRLTVL.

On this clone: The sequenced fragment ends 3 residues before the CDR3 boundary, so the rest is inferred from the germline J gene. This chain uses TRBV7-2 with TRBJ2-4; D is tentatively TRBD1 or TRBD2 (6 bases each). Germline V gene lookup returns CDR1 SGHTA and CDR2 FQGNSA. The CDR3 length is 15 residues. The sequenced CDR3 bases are TGTGCCAGCGGGCTAAGGGGGTTCGGGAGCGATGGT. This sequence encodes CASGLRGFGSDG. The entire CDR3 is CASGLRGFGSDGQYF.

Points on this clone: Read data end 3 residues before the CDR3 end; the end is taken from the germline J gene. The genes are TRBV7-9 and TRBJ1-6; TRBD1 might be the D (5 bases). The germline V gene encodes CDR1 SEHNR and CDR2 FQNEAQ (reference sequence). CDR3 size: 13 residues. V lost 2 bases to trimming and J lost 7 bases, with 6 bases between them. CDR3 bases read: TGTGCCAGCAGCTTACAGGGAAATTCACCC. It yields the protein CASSLQGNSP. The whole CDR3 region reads CASSLQGNSPLHF.

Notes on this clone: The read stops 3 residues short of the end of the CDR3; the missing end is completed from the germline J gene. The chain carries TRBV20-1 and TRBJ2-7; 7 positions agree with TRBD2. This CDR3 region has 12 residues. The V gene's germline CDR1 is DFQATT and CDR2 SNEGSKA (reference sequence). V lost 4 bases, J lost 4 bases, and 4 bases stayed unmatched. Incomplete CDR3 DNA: TGCAGTGCTAAACTAGCGACGTACGAG. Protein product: CSAKLATYE. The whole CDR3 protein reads CSAKLATYEQYF.

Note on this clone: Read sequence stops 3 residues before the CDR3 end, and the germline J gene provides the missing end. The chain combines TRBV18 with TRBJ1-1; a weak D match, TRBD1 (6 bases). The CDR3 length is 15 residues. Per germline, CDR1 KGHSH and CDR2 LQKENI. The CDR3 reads CASSPTGTQEGKAFF. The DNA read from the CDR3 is TGTGCCAGCTCACCGACCGGGACACAAGAAGGCAAA.

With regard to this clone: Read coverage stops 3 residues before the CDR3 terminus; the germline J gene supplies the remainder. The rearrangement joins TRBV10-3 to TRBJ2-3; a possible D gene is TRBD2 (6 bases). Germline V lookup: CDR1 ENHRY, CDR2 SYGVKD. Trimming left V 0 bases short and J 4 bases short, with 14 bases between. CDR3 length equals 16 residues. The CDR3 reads CAISESKDPGADTQYF. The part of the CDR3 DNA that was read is TGTGCCATCAGTGAGTCTAAGGACCCGGGGGCAGATACG.

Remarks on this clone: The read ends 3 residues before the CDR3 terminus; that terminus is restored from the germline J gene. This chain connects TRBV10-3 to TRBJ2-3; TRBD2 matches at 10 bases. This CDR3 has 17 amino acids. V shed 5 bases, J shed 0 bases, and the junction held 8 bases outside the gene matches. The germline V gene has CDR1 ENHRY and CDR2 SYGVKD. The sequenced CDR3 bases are TGTGCCATCAGTCTAGCGGGAGAGGGGAGTAGCACAGATACG. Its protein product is CAISLAGEGSSTDT. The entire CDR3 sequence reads CAISLAGEGSSTDTQYF.

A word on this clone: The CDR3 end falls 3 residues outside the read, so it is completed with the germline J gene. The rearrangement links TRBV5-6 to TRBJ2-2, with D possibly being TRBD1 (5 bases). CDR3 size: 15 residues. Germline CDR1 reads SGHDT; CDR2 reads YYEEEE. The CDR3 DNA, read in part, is TGTGCCAGCAGGAGATCCCTCTCTGGGGCCAACGTG. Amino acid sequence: CASRRSLSGANV. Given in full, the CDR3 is CASRRSLSGANVLFF.